This is a list of T cell receptor beta chains from one sample in a study of early T cells in non-severe SARS-CoV-2 infection. Each CDR3 protein is one row after TCRdb ran MiXCR on the 5' RACE reads. The data hold about 80,000 distinct CDR3 sequences, with 5% observed a single time. Sequencing used whole blood, obtained at baseline. These TCRs come from an adult who was a healthcare worker with PCR-confirmed SARS-CoV-2 infection or an uninfected control (not recorded which). Both conserved end residues are part of each CDR3. D genes are given only for firm matches. A clone size is listed for some rows: how often the clone was seen (once, few, many), or a class if it is expanded.

many	TRBJ2-1	-	TRBV7-2	CASSLDDYSYNEQFF	TGTGCCAGCAGCTTAGATGACTATTCCTACAATGAGCAGTTCTTC
few	TRBJ2-1	TRBD1	TRBV27	CASSRDRGDYNEQFF	TGTGCCAGCAGTCGGGACAGGGGGGATTACAATGAGCAGTTCTTC
many	TRBJ2-1	TRBD2	TRBV11-2	CASSPTGTSGRWGNEQFF	TGTGCCAGCAGTCCCACCGGGACTAGCGGGAGATGGGGTAATGAGCAGTTCTTC
many	TRBJ1-5	-	TRBV5-6	CASSLGSPNQPQHF	TGTGCCAGCAGCTTGGGCAGCCCCAATCAGCCCCAGCATTTT
many	TRBJ1-4	TRBD1	TRBV28	CASRETGGASREKLFF	TGTGCCAGCAGAGAAACAGGGGGGGCTTCTCGGGAAAAACTGTTTTTT
-	TRBJ1-1	-	TRBV11-2	CASSLIDTEAFF	TGTGCCAGCAGCCTGATAGACACTGAAGCTTTCTTT
many	TRBJ1-5	TRBD1	TRBV20-1	CSAPESRQGGQPQHF	TGCAGTGCCCCCGAATCTAGACAGGGTGGTCAGCCCCAGCATTTT
many	TRBJ1-4	-	TRBV12-3/TRBV12-4	CASSLKQDEKLFF	TGTGCCAGCAGTTTAAAACAGGATGAAAAACTGTTTTTT
many	TRBJ1-6	-	TRBV20-1	CSARDRGGGLNSPLHF	TGCAGTGCTAGAGATCGAGGAGGGGGATTAAATTCACCCCTCCACTTT
many	TRBJ2-1	TRBD2	TRBV7-8	CASSPGTSGNNEQFF	TGTGCCAGCAGCCCCGGGACTAGCGGGAACAACGAGCAGTTCTTC
many	TRBJ1-1	-	TRBV7-8	CASSGGAANTEAFF	TGTGCCAGCTCCGGAGGGGCAGCGAACACTGAAGCTTTCTTT
many	TRBJ1-2	-	TRBV9	CASSVDKAYNAGYTF	TGTGCCAGCAGCGTAGATAAGGCGTACAACGCCGGCTACACCTTC
many	TRBJ2-7	TRBD1	TRBV13	CASSLTGEGSYEQYF	TGTGCCAGCAGCTTAACAGGGGAAGGAAGCTACGAGCAGTACTTC
few	TRBJ2-1	TRBD1	TRBV4-1	CASSPGTGDEQFF	TGCGCCAGCAGCCCGGGGACAGGGGATGAGCAGTTCTTC
-	TRBJ2-1	TRBD2	TRBV29-1	CSVEDLWSGRGNEQFF	TGCAGCGTTGAAGATCTTTGGAGCGGGAGGGGAAATGAGCAGTTCTTC
many	TRBJ1-4	TRBD1	TRBV20-1	CSAPLQGINEKLFF	TGCAGTGCCCCCTTACAGGGGATAAATGAAAAACTGTTTTTT
few	TRBJ1-1	-	TRBV30	CAWSAFNTEAFF	TGTGCCTGGAGTGCCTTCAACACTGAAGCTTTCTTT
few	TRBJ1-2	-	TRBV5-6	CASIKGRERAVYTF	TGTGCCAGCATTAAGGGCAGGGAAAGGGCTGTCTACACCTTC
-	TRBJ2-1	-	TRBV5-1	CASSLELNEQFF	TGCGCCAGCAGCTTGGAATTGAATGAGCAGTTCTTC
many	TRBJ2-3	-	TRBV7-2	CASSSPTLQRDTQYF	TGTGCCAGCAGCTCCCCTACCCTGCAGCGAGATACGCAGTATTTT
-	TRBJ2-7	TRBD1	TRBV20-1	CSARAPGQGALFF	TGCAGTGCTAGAGCTCCAGGACAGGGGGCCCTGTTCTTC
many	TRBJ2-1	-	TRBV20-1	CSARDWKGTDLYNELRRWQFF	TGCAGTGCTAGAGATTGGAAGGGAACCGATCTCTACAATGAGCTTCGTAGGTGGCAGTTCTTC
many	TRBJ2-7	TRBD1	TRBV19	CASSTNGQGIKSYEQYF	TGTGCCAGTAGTACCAACGGACAGGGAATCAAATCCTACGAGCAGTACTTC
many	TRBJ2-1	TRBD1	TRBV24-1	CAISTGQHYNEQFF	TGTGCCATTTCAACGGGACAGCATTACAATGAGCAGTTCTTC
-	TRBJ2-7	-	TRBV20-1	CSARGPAARSYEQYF	TGCAGTGCTAGAGGCCCGGCAGCTCGCTCCTACGAGCAGTACTTC